The rows below give T cell receptor beta chains drawn from one sample of a study of blood T cell repertoires in COVID-19. Produced via immunoSEQ multiplex PCR; TCRdb's table is partial and in-frame only. The data contain roughly 250,000 clones, about nine tenths of them seen just once; the ten biggest clones take up 1% to 1.5%. Input material: PBMCs or T cells enriched from blood (not recorded which). All receptors derive from a woman aged 40 to 50 with acute COVID-19. Each CDR3 is given with its conserved first and last residue. The order of the fields is D gene, clone size, J gene, V gene, CDR3 protein, CDR3 DNA. D genes are given only for firm matches. Size is stated for part of the rows, as once, few or many counts, or as a class when the clone is expanded.

d_gene: TRBD1; abundance: -; j_gene: TRBJ1-1; v_gene: TRBV28; CDR3aa: CASSYSGTGARAEAFF; CDR3nt: TGTGCCAGCAGCTACTCCGGGACAGGGGCGAGAGCTGAAGCTTTCTTT
d_gene: -; abundance: once; j_gene: TRBJ1-2; v_gene: TRBV5-1; CDR3aa: CASSAGQYGYTF; CDR3nt: TGCGCCAGCAGCGCCGGACAGTATGGCTACACCTTC
d_gene: TRBD1; abundance: -; j_gene: TRBJ1-1; v_gene: TRBV5-1; CDR3aa: CASSFGDRGGTEAFF; CDR3nt: TGCGCCAGCAGCTTCGGAGACAGGGGAGGTACTGAAGCTTTCTTT
d_gene: -; abundance: -; j_gene: TRBJ2-2; v_gene: TRBV24-1; CDR3aa: CATRGGTNTGELFF; CDR3nt: TGTGCCACCAGGGGCGGGACGAACACCGGGGAGCTGTTTTTT
d_gene: -; abundance: -; j_gene: TRBJ1-1; v_gene: TRBV4-2; CDR3aa: CASSQGGGNTEAFF; CDR3nt: TGTGCCAGCAGCCAAGGGGGGGGAAACACTGAAGCTTTCTTT
d_gene: TRBD2; abundance: many; j_gene: TRBJ2-1; v_gene: TRBV6-4; CDR3aa: CASSDELAGDVNEQFF; CDR3nt: TGTGCCAGCAGTGACGAACTAGCGGGAGACGTTAATGAGCAGTTCTTC
d_gene: TRBD2; abundance: -; j_gene: TRBJ2-5; v_gene: TRBV10-3; CDR3aa: CAISRSGAGETQYF; CDR3nt: TGTGCCATCAGCAGAAGCGGGGCGGGAGAGACCCAGTACTTC
d_gene: -; abundance: -; j_gene: TRBJ2-7; v_gene: TRBV19; CDR3aa: CASSIGRSSYEQYF; CDR3nt: TGTGCCAGTAGTATCGGTCGAAGCTCCTACGAGCAGTACTTC
d_gene: -; abundance: -; j_gene: TRBJ1-4; v_gene: TRBV15; CDR3aa: CATSRDLLNEKLFF; CDR3nt: TGTGCCACCAGCAGAGATCTCCTTAATGAAAAACTGTTTTTT
d_gene: -; abundance: -; j_gene: TRBJ1-1; v_gene: TRBV19; CDR3aa: CASGTGVTNTEAFF; CDR3nt: TGTGCCAGCGGTACGGGGGTTACGAACACTGAAGCTTTCTTT
d_gene: TRBD1; abundance: -; j_gene: TRBJ1-5; v_gene: TRBV5-8; CDR3aa: CASSPTTGGTQPQHF; CDR3nt: TGTGCCAGCAGCCCGACGACAGGGGGAACTCAGCCCCAGCATTTT
d_gene: -; abundance: -; j_gene: TRBJ2-4; v_gene: TRBV7-2; CDR3aa: CASSLDPGKGNIQYF; CDR3nt: TGTGCCAGCAGCTTAGATCCGGGGAAAGGAAACATTCAGTACTTC
d_gene: -; abundance: few; j_gene: TRBJ1-1; v_gene: TRBV20-1; CDR3aa: CSASGRGITEAFF; CDR3nt: TGCAGTGCTAGTGGGCGGGGAATCACTGAAGCTTTCTTT
d_gene: -; abundance: -; j_gene: TRBJ2-3; v_gene: TRBV7-2; CDR3aa: CASSLGRGFGDTQYF; CDR3nt: TGTGCCAGCAGCTTGGGGCGTGGGTTTGGAGATACGCAGTATTTT
d_gene: -; abundance: -; j_gene: TRBJ1-1; v_gene: TRBV7-3; CDR3aa: CASSLRQRTEAFF; CDR3nt: TGTGCCAGCAGCTTAAGACAGAGGACTGAAGCTTTCTTT
d_gene: -; abundance: -; j_gene: TRBJ1-2; v_gene: TRBV30; CDR3aa: CAWSTDYGYTF; CDR3nt: TGTGCTTGGAGCACAGACTATGGCTACACCTTC
d_gene: TRBD2; abundance: -; j_gene: TRBJ2-7; v_gene: TRBV5-1; CDR3aa: CASSLLSGRASEQYF; CDR3nt: TGCGCCAGCAGCTTGCTTAGCGGGAGGGCCTCCGAGCAGTACTTC
d_gene: -; abundance: once; j_gene: TRBJ1-4; v_gene: TRBV7-9; CDR3aa: CASSKPNEKLFF; CDR3nt: TGTGCCAGCAGCAAGCCTAATGAAAAACTGTTTTTT
d_gene: TRBD2; abundance: -; j_gene: TRBJ2-5; v_gene: TRBV7-6; CDR3aa: CASSLVSGRDQETQYF; CDR3nt: TGTGCCAGCAGCTTAGTTAGCGGGAGGGATCAAGAGACCCAGTACTTC
d_gene: -; abundance: -; j_gene: TRBJ1-2; v_gene: TRBV5-1; CDR3aa: CASSSTRGAKDGYTF; CDR3nt: TGCGCCAGCAGCTCCACGCGGGGCGCTAAGGATGGCTACACCTTC
d_gene: -; abundance: -; j_gene: TRBJ2-2; v_gene: TRBV5-1; CDR3aa: CASRRSESGSNTGELFF; CDR3nt: TGCGCCAGCAGGAGATCCGAAAGCGGGTCGAACACCGGGGAGCTGTTTTTT
d_gene: TRBD1; abundance: -; j_gene: TRBJ1-5; v_gene: TRBV7-9; CDR3aa: CASSSQGGNQPQHF; CDR3nt: TGTGCCAGCAGCTCACAGGGGGGCAATCAGCCCCAGCATTTT
d_gene: TRBD1; abundance: -; j_gene: TRBJ1-6; v_gene: TRBV3-1/TRBV3-2; CDR3aa: CASSPDRADSPLHF; CDR3nt: TGTGCCAGCAGCCCGGACAGGGCGGATTCACCCCTCCACTTT
d_gene: TRBD2; abundance: -; j_gene: TRBJ2-2; v_gene: TRBV19; CDR3aa: CASSINAPGASGTNTGELFF; CDR3nt: TGTGCCAGTAGTATAAACGCCCCCGGGGCTAGCGGGACGAACACCGGGGAGCTGTTTTTT
d_gene: -; abundance: -; j_gene: TRBJ1-5; v_gene: TRBV24-1; CDR3aa: CATSHGNSNQPQHF; CDR3nt: TGTGCCACCAGTCATGGCAATAGCAATCAGCCCCAGCATTTT
d_gene: -; abundance: -; j_gene: TRBJ2-1; v_gene: TRBV19; CDR3aa: CASSIGSGYNEQFF; CDR3nt: TGTGCCAGTAGTATAGGGTCAGGGTACAATGAGCAGTTCTTC